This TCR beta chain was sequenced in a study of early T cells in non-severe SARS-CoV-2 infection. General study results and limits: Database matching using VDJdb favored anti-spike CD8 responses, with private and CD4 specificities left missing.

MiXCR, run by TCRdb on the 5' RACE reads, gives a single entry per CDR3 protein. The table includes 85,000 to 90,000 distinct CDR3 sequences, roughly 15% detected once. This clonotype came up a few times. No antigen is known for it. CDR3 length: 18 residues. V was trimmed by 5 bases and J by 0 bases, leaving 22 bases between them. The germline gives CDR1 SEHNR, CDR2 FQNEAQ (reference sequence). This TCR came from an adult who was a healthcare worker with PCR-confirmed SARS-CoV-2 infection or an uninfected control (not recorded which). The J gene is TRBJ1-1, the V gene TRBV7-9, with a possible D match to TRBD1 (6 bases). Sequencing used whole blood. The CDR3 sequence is CASSPPGGRSPMNTEAFF. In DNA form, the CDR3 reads TGTGCCAGCAGCCCCCCCGGGGGGCGAAGCCCAATGAACACTGAAGCTTTCTTT.